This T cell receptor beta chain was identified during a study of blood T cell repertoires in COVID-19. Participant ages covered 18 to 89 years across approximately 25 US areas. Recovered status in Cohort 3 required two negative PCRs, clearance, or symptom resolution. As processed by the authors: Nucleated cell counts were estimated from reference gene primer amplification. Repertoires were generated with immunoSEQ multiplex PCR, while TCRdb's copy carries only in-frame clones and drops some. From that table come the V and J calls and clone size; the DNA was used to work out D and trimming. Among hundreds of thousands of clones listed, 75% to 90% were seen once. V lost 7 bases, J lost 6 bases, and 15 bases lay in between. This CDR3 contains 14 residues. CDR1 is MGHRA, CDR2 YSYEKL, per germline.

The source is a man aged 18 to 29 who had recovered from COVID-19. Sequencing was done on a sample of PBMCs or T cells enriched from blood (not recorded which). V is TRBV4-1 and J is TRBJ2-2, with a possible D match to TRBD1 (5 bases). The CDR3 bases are TGCGCCAGCACCCCCCAGGGTAGAGCCGGGGAGCTGTTTTTT. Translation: CASTPQGRAGELFF.